The 5 T cell receptor beta chains below all came from one sample that was sequenced in a study of T cell repertoires in cytomegalovirus infection. TCRdb re-called the reads through MiXCR, storing one row per CDR3 protein. The data show under 200,000 distinct CDR3 sequences, less than 25% seen once. No antigen is known for these receptors. The sample consisted of CD8+ T cells from cultured PBMCs, taken from culture after CMV antigen stimulation. These receptor sequences come from a human donor in good health (CMV status not recorded). Some clones in this sample may be carry-over from other donors' samples.

The chain uses TRBV7-8 and TRBJ1-2, with 9 bases matching TRBD1. J was trimmed by 2 bases and V by 2 bases; bases with no gene match: 15. The CDR3 sequence is 19 residues long. Germline loops: CDR1 SGHVS, CDR2 FQNEAQ. This CDR3 reads CASSLILRGQGGGNYGYTF. The CDR3 coding sequence is TGTGCCAGCAGCTTAATTCTTCGGGGACAGGGAGGTGGAAACTATGGCTACACCTTC.

This clonotype appeared a few times. The chain joins TRBV4-1 to TRBJ1-1; D possibly corresponds to TRBD1 (5 bases). Trimming pared 8 bases from V and 6 bases from J, leaving 16 bases between. The germline CDR1 and CDR2 sequences are MGHRA and YSYEKL. This CDR3 has 13 residues. The DNA for the CDR3 is TGCGCCAGCGGGGGGATTGGGGACCCTGAAGCTTTCTTT. This translates into CASGGIGDPEAFF.

The chain employs TRBV4-1 and TRBJ1-4; 9 bases fit TRBD1. In germline, CDR1 is MGHRA, CDR2 YSYEKL. The ends lost 0 bases at V and 8 bases at J; junction bases unmatched: 7. This CDR3 comprises 16 residues. CDR3 region: CASSQERDRVGEKLFF. For the CDR3, the DNA is TGCGCCAGCAGCCAAGAGAGGGACAGGGTAGGGGAAAAACTGTTTTTT.

The V gene is TRBV12-3 or TRBV12-4, the J gene TRBJ2-3, with 11 bases that match TRBD2. Trimming took 5 bases from V and 5 from J; bases not matched to a gene: 9. The CDR3 runs to 16 residues. CDR3 region: CASSPPLAGGGDTQYF. CDR3 DNA sequence: TGTGCCAGCAGTCCGCCCCTAGCGGGGGGCGGAGATACGCAGTATTTT.

The chain recombines TRBV24-1 with TRBJ1-1, with 9 bases identical to TRBD1. V lost 2 bases to trimming and J lost 7 bases; unmatched junction nucleotides: 4. CDR3 length: 14 amino acids. CDR1 and CDR2 from the germline V gene are KGHDR and SFDVKD. Here the CDR3 DNA reads TGTGCCACCAGTGATTCGACAGGGGGGGGTGAAGCTTTCTTT. It codes for CATSDSTGGGEAFF.